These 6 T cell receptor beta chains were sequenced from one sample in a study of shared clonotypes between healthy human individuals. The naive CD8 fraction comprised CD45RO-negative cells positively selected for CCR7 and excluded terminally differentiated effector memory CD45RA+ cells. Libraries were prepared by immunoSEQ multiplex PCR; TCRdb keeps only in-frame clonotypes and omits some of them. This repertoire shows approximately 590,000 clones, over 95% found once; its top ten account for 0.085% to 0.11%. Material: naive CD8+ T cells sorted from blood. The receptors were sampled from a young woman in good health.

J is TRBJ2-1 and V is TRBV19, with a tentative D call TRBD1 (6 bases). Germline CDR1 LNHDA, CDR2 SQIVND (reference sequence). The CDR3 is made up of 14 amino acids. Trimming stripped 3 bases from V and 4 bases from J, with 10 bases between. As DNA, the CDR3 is TGTGCCAGTAGTATCCGGACAGCTTACAATGAGCAGTTCTTC. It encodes CASSIRTAYNEQFF.

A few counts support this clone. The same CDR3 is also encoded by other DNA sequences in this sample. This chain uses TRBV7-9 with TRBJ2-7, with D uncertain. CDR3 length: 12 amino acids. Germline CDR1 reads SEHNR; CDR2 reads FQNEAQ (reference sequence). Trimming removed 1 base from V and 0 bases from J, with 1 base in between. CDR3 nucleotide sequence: TGTGCCAGCAGCTTAGGCTCCTACGAGCAGTACTTC. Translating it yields CASSLGSYEQYF.

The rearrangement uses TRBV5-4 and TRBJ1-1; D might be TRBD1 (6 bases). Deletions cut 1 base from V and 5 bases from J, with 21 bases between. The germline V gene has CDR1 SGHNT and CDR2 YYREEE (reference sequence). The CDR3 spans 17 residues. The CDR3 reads CASSLPGAWVKGTEAFF. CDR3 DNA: TGTGCCAGCAGCTTGCCGGGGGCCTGGGTGAAGGGGACTGAAGCTTTCTTT.

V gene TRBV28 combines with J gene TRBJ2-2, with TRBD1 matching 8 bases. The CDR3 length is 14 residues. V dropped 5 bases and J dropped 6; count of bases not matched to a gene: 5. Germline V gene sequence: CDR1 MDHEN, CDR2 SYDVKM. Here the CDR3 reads CASSPPQGAGELFF. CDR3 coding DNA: TGTGCCAGCAGTCCCCCACAGGGGGCCGGGGAGCTGTTTTTT.

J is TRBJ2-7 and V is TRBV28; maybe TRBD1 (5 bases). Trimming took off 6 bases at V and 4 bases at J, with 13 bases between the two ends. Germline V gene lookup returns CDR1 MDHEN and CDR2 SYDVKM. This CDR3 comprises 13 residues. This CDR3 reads CASRPVRTYEQYF. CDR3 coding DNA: TGTGCCAGCAGGCCAGTTAGGACATACGAGCAGTACTTC.

The CDR3 region has the DNA TGTGCCAGCAGTCCCCTGTTCACCGGGGAGCTGTTTTTT. Translated, it gives CASSPLFTGELFF. The chain links TRBV27 to TRBJ2-2; D is unresolved. CDR3 length: 13 residues. Germline assignment: CDR1 MNHEY and CDR2 SMNVEV (reference sequence). Trimming removed 5 bases from V and 4 bases from J, with 8 bases in between.